In its sample, the clone carrying this TCR beta chain was seen a few times. Its cognate antigen is unknown. Libraries were prepared by immunoSEQ multiplex PCR; TCRdb keeps only in-frame clonotypes and omits some of them. This table holds approximately 30,000 clones, around 84% found once. This specimen comes from a study of T cells in localized non-small cell lung cancer. General study results and limits: Uninvolved adjacent lung had higher T cell clonality than tumor and all other tissues. Only one tumor region was sequenced, so heterogeneity remains possible.

Germline V gene lookup returns CDR1 LNHDA and CDR2 SQIVND (reference sequence). The CDR3 has 14 amino acids. J gave up 4 bases and V 8 bases, and 9 bases lay outside the gene matches. The rearrangement links TRBV19 to TRBJ1-1; 8 bases are shared with TRBD1. The sequences come from peripheral blood, collected before any cancer treatment. The sequence came from an older male donor with stage II squamous cell lung carcinoma. CDR3 region: CASQDRAGSTEAFF. The CDR3 coding sequence is TGTGCCAGTCAGGACAGGGCGGGGAGCACTGAAGCTTTCTTT.